Listed here are 20 T cell receptor beta chains from one sample, sequenced in a study of blood T cell repertoires in COVID-19. Assay used: immunoSEQ multiplex PCR; TCRdb lists only in-frame clones, some missing. In the table there are more than 100,000 clones, 85% to 90% of which are singletons. The sample taken for sequencing was peripheral blood. Receptors were obtained from a woman aged 55-70 years with COVID-19, enrolled during active disease.

The J gene is TRBJ2-3, the V gene TRBV6-5; TRBD1 might be the D (6 bases). Between the trimmed V and J ends, which lost 2 bases and 0 bases, there was a span of 9 bases. This CDR3 is 15 amino acids long. Germline CDR1 and CDR2: MNHEY and SVGAGI. CDR3 protein: CASSYKGTSTDTQYF. The CDR3 bases are TGTGCCAGCAGTTACAAGGGGACAAGCACAGATACGCAGTATTTT.

The chain employs TRBV6-6 and TRBJ2-7; no clear D. In germline, CDR1 is MNHNY, CDR2 SVGAGI (reference sequence). Trimming cost V 7 bases and J 1 base, with 17 bases left between them. The CDR3 is 15 amino acids. In nucleotides, the CDR3 is TGTGCCAGCAACCGATTGGTCGGTTCTTCCTACGAGCAGTACTTC. Residues: CASNRLVGSSYEQYF.

The chain links TRBV7-2 to TRBJ1-2, with 11 bases fitting TRBD1. This CDR3 has 14 amino acids. Germline lookup yields CDR1 SGHTA and CDR2 FQGNSA. The V gene end was trimmed by 4 bases and the J gene end by 5 bases; junction bases not matched to a gene: 3. Written as DNA, the CDR3 is TGTGCCAGCAGCTGGACAGGGGGCGGTTATGGCTACACCTTC. It yields the protein CASSWTGGGYGYTF.

V and J are TRBV6-2 or TRBV6-3 and TRBJ1-2, with 11 bases identical to TRBD1. Germline V gives CDR1 MNHEY, CDR2 SVGEGT. V trimming: 5 bases; J trimming: 2 bases; junction bases outside the gene matches: 4. The length of the CDR3 is 15 residues. The CDR3 DNA sequence: TGTGCCAGCAGTCCCCGGACAGGGGGCAACTATGGCTACACCTTC. Translating it yields CASSPRTGGNYGYTF.

The chain employs TRBV4-3 and TRBJ2-3, with 10 bases matching TRBD1. Germline loops: CDR1 LGHNA, CDR2 YSLEER. The CDR3 length is 16 residues. J lost 2 bases, V lost 3 bases, and 5 bases had no gene match. CDR3 amino acids: CASSQGQGTYTDTQYF. The CDR3 DNA follows: TGCGCCAGCAGCCAGGGACAGGGGACTTACACAGATACGCAGTATTTT.

The chain uses TRBV27 and TRBJ1-2; D possibly corresponds to TRBD1 (6 bases). Germline V gene data show CDR1 as MNHEY and CDR2 as SMNVEV (reference sequence). V lost 1 base and J 6 bases, leaving 12 bases between the germline ends. The CDR3 contains 14 residues. The CDR3 DNA reads as TGTGCCAGCAGTTTATTTTACCAGGGGCATGGCTACACCTTC. Its translation is CASSLFYQGHGYTF.

The CDR3 loop is CASSLAGTGLNSPLHF. CDR3 in DNA: TGTGCCAGCAGCTTAGCCGGGACAGGGCTGAATTCACCCCTCCACTTT. The chain recombines TRBV7-2 with TRBJ1-6; 9 bases map to TRBD1. The CDR3 spans 16 residues. J gave up 7 bases and V 0 bases, and 4 bases lay outside the gene matches. From germline, CDR1 is SGHTA and CDR2 FQGNSA.

The chain recombines TRBV29-1 with TRBJ2-6, with D perhaps TRBD1 (5 bases). The germline V gene has CDR1 SQVTM and CDR2 ANQGSEA. This CDR3 has 14 amino acids. Trimming left V 3 bases short and J 0 bases short, with 6 bases between. CDR3 sequence reads: CSVEDNSGANVLTF. The CDR3, as DNA: TGCAGCGTTGAGGACAACTCTGGGGCCAACGTCCTGACTTTC.

V and J are TRBV20-1 and TRBJ1-5; D is unresolved. This CDR3 has 13 residues. Germline V gene lookup returns CDR1 DFQATT and CDR2 SNEGSKA (reference sequence). Trimming cost V 3 bases and J 8 bases, with 14 bases left between them. CDR3 bases: TGCAGTGCTAGTCCGGGGTCGTCGAAGCCCCAGCATTTT. It is translated as CSASPGSSKPQHF.

The chain uses TRBV11-2 and TRBJ2-7; 7 bases agree with TRBD1. CDR3 size: 13 residues. V shed 0 bases and J 6 bases; nucleotides not matched to a gene: 2. Germline V gives CDR1 SGHAT, CDR2 FQNNGV. The CDR3 loop reads CASSLEQGLEQYF. The DNA of the CDR3 is TGTGCCAGCAGCTTAGAACAGGGGCTCGAGCAGTACTTC.

This clone was counted a few times. The V call is TRBV9, the J call TRBJ1-1, with D maybe TRBD1 (6 bases). Germline V gene data show CDR1 as SGDLS and CDR2 as YYNGEE. CDR3 length equals 13 residues. The germline V and J ends were trimmed by 4 bases and 1 base, with 8 bases remaining between them. CDR3 nucleotide sequence: TGTGCCAGCAGCCCGACAGGGAACACTGAAGCTTTCTTT. This translates into CASSPTGNTEAFF.

The chain is built from TRBV5-4 and TRBJ1-3; D not certain. This CDR3 has 14 residues. Germline assignment: CDR1 SGHNT and CDR2 YYREEE (reference sequence). Between the trimmed V and J ends, which lost 1 base and 8 bases, there was a span of 13 bases. The CDR3 is CASSLRGMADTIYF. The CDR3 DNA is TGTGCCAGCAGCTTGCGGGGAATGGCGGACACCATATATTTT. Together with reference TRBV5-4 and TRBJ1-3, the CDR3 gives the full variable domain: ETGVTQSPTHLIKTRGQQVTLRCSSQSGHNTVSWYQQALGQGPQFIFQYYREEENGRGNFPPRFSGLQFPNYSSELNVNALELDDSALYLCASSLRGMADTIYFGEGSWLTVV.

The rearrangement uses TRBV10-3 and TRBJ1-4, with TRBD1 identical over 11 bases. Germline CDR1 reads ENHRY; CDR2 reads SYGVKD. The ends lost 3 bases at V and 7 bases at J; junction bases unmatched: 13. The CDR3 is made up of 18 amino acids. In DNA, the CDR3 is TGTGCCATCAGTGATAGGCCGGGGACAGGGGGATTTGCTGAAAAACTGTTTTTT. Protein: CAISDRPGTGGFAEKLFF.

This chain links TRBV19 with TRBJ1-2, with D tentatively TRBD1 (5 bases). The V end was cut by 6 bases, the J end by 2 bases, with 13 bases between. The CDR3 contains 14 residues. CDR1 is LNHDA, CDR2 SQIVND, per germline (reference sequence). The CDR3 bases are TGTGCCAGTAGACCCGCGGGGCCGAACTATGGCTACACCTTC. This translates into CASRPAGPNYGYTF.

The V and J genes are TRBV4-3 and TRBJ1-2; TRBD1 might be the D (6 bases). Germline loops: CDR1 LGHNA, CDR2 YSLEER. The CDR3 is 16 amino acids. V lost 0 bases and J lost 0, with 11 bases in between. The CDR3 loop reads CASSQDLGQSNYGYTF. Here the CDR3 DNA reads TGCGCCAGCAGCCAAGATCTAGGACAGTCTAACTATGGCTACACCTTC.

V gene TRBV20-1 combines with J gene TRBJ1-2; tentatively, D is TRBD1 (5 bases). V lost 3 bases to trimming and J lost 7 bases, with 15 bases between them. This CDR3 is 13 amino acids long. The germline V gene has CDR1 DFQATT and CDR2 SNEGSKA (reference sequence). The CDR3, as DNA: TGCAGTGCTAGTTCTCAGGGTCTCGTTGGCTACACCTTC. It translates to CSASSQGLVGYTF.

The chain joins TRBV27 to TRBJ2-5; 9 nucleotides align to TRBD1. The CDR3 spans 17 residues. With 6 bases clipped from V and 5 bases from J, the junction kept 16 bases outside the gene matches. Germline-derived CDR1 and CDR2 are MNHEY and SMNVEV (reference sequence). The CDR3 protein is CASRTRTGGKLGETQYF. In nucleotides, the CDR3 is TGTGCCAGCAGAACGAGAACAGGGGGCAAGTTAGGGGAGACCCAGTACTTC.

The rearrangement uses TRBV30 and TRBJ1-4; 10 nucleotides agree with TRBD1. The length of the CDR3 is 16 residues. Looked up from germline, CDR1 is GTSNPN and CDR2 is SVGIG (reference sequence). V was pared by 3 bases and J by 7 bases, with 11 bases of the junction left unmatched. CDR3 sequence: CAWSPGTGVSGEKLFF. CDR3 nucleotides: TGTGCCTGGAGCCCCGGGACAGGGGTATCGGGTGAAAAACTGTTTTTT.

The chain links TRBV5-4 to TRBJ1-2; 7 nucleotides line up with TRBD1. V shed 5 bases, J shed 10 bases, and the junction held 11 bases outside the gene matches. There are 13 residues in the CDR3. Germline lookup yields CDR1 SGHNT and CDR2 YYREEE (reference sequence). The CDR3 is CASRQTGYPLYTF. CDR3 nucleotide sequence: TGTGCCAGCAGACAGACAGGGTATCCTCTCTACACCTTC.

The rearrangement links TRBV6-5 to TRBJ2-7, with 12 bases aligning to TRBD2. The CDR3 length is 15 residues. V shed 6 bases and J 5 bases; nucleotides not matched to a gene: 8. Germline lookup yields CDR1 MNHEY and CDR2 SVGAGI. CDR3 region: CASSSPTSGGNEQYF. DNA for the CDR3: TGTGCCAGCAGCTCCCCGACTAGCGGGGGTAACGAGCAGTACTTC.